The 30 T cell receptor beta chains given below trace back to one sample, sequenced in a study of molecular identifiers for immune sequencing clone quantification. In TCRdb, the PCR reads were re-called with MiXCR into one record per CDR3 protein. This sample has roughly 320,000 distinct CDR3 sequences, with about 21% found just once. What was sequenced was naive CD8+ T cells from blood, with Jurkat cell RNA spiked in. The sample's subset: FACS-sorted CD8+CD4-CCR7+CD45RA+ naive T cells. The receptors stem from a human donor in good health. Some libraries in this study had Jurkat cell RNA spiked in.

This clonotype was seen a few times. The gene calls are TRBV4-3 and TRBJ2-6, with D hard to call. The CDR3 loop spans 17 amino acids. Germline CDR1 is LGHNA and CDR2 is YSLEER. V gave up 0 bases and J gave up 0 bases, with 9 bases separating them. In nucleotides, the CDR3 is TGCGCCAGCAGCCAAGAGGGTGCCCTCTCTGGGGCCAACGTCCTGACTTTC. Protein sequence: CASSQEGALSGANVLTF.

At least ten counts were recorded for this clonotype. The chain is built from TRBV4-3 and TRBJ2-1, with TRBD2 matching over 7 bases. The V and J ends lost 1 base and 8 bases, in that order; junction bases with no gene match: 11. The germline V gene encodes CDR1 LGHNA and CDR2 YSLEER. This CDR3 contains 16 residues. CDR3 loop: CASSQGGGRSWDEQFF. Written as DNA, the CDR3 is TGCGCCAGCAGCCAAGGAGGCGGGAGATCATGGGATGAGCAGTTCTTC.

This clonotype was found many times. The chain recombines TRBV7-9 with TRBJ2-2; 7 bases match TRBD1. Germline CDR1 SEHNR, CDR2 FQNEAQ (reference sequence). The CDR3 has 15 amino acids. Trimming took 0 bases from V and 4 from J; bases not matched to a gene: 2. In nucleotides, the CDR3 is TGTGCCAGCAGCTTAGCCGGGACAGCCACCGGGGAGCTGTTTTTT. Protein product: CASSLAGTATGELFF.

The V gene is TRBV20-1, the J gene TRBJ2-5, with 8 positions matching TRBD1. The germline gives CDR1 DFQATT, CDR2 SNEGSKA (reference sequence). V shed 5 bases and J 7 bases; nucleotides not matched to a gene: 15. The CDR3 covers 15 residues. DNA for the CDR3: TGCAGTGCTCGCAAGACAGGGGTTGTTAGAGGGACCCAGTACTTC. It codes for CSARKTGVVRGTQYF.

This clonotype came up many times. J is TRBJ1-1 and V is TRBV7-2, with TRBD1 matching 9 bases. V was pared by 5 bases and J by 0 bases, with 10 bases of the junction left unmatched. The CDR3 loop spans 17 amino acids. Germline CDR1 reads SGHTA; CDR2 reads FQGNSA. In DNA, the CDR3 is TGTGCCAGCAGCCCCTTCCCGGGGGACAGGGTGAACACTGAAGCTTTCTTT. This codes for CASSPFPGDRVNTEAFF.

This clonotype has ten or more counts. The rearrangement uses TRBV6-5 and TRBJ2-3; TRBD1 matches 7 bases. V shed 5 bases and J 2 bases; nucleotides not matched to a gene: 7. The CDR3 runs to 15 residues. CDR1 and CDR2 (germline): MNHEY, SVGAGI. The DNA for the CDR3 is TGTGCCAGCAGTCCCGGGACAGTAAACACAGATACGCAGTATTTT. Its translation is CASSPGTVNTDTQYF.

On this clonotype itself: Since a much larger clone is just one base distant, this may be a read error. The CDR3 here is CASSKDGITGVSYNEQFF. The DNA for the CDR3 is TGTGCCAGCAGCAAAGATGGGATAACAGGGGTCTCCTACAATGAGCAGTTCTTC. The chain has TRBV21-1 and TRBJ2-1; the table calls TRBD1, which could not be checked here. TRBV21-1 is listed as a pseudogene. The CDR3 contains 18 residues.

This clonotype was observed at least ten times. The chain joins TRBV7-2 to TRBJ2-7, with D possibly TRBD1 on 6 matching bases. The CDR3 is 17 residues long. The V end was cut by 4 bases, the J end by 9 bases, with 28 bases between. The V gene's germline CDR1 is SGHTA and CDR2 FQGNSA. CDR3 region: CASSYQDSRITYDWQYF. In DNA form, the CDR3 reads TGTGCCAGCAGCTACCAGGACAGCCGTATTACCTACGATTGGCAGTACTTC.

Concerning this clonotype: Just one base apart from a much larger clone, this may be a read error. This chain links TRBV29-1 with TRBJ1-1; D not resolved. The CDR3 length is 9 residues. Germline loops: CDR1 SQVTM, CDR2 ANQGSEA. CDR3 in DNA: TGCAGCGCCAGCCCTGAAGCTTCCTTT. This sequence encodes CSASPEASF.

About this clonotype itself: A clone one base away is much larger, so this may be a read error. This chain joins TRBV5-1 and TRBJ2-7, with D possibly being TRBD2 (6 bases). Germline assignment: CDR1 SGHRS and CDR2 YFSETQ. The CDR3 runs 14 residues. The CDR3 loop is CASNPGLTSYEQCF. CDR3 bases: TGCGCCAGCAACCCGGGACTTACCTCCTACGAGCAGTGCTTC.

This clonotype was found many times. The chain carries TRBV14 and TRBJ1-4; 7 nucleotides align to TRBD1. Germline lookup yields CDR1 SGHDN and CDR2 FVKESK. This CDR3 region has 15 residues. Trimming at V came to 3 bases and at J to 6 bases, leaving 7 bases not matched to a gene. The CDR3: CASSHYRGSDEKLFF. The DNA for the CDR3 is TGTGCCAGCAGCCACTACAGGGGTAGTGATGAAAAACTGTTTTTT.

This clonotype showed up just a few times. V gene TRBV29-1 combines with J gene TRBJ2-7; perhaps TRBD2 as D (5 bases). V dropped 7 bases and J dropped 6 bases, with 13 bases sitting between them. Germline CDR1 and CDR2: SQVTM and ANQGSEA. The CDR3 has 11 residues. The CDR3 DNA follows: TGCAGCGCTTCACTAGGAGTCGAGCAGTACTTC. It is translated as CSASLGVEQYF.

V is TRBV27 and J is TRBJ2-7; D gene unclear. This CDR3 is built from 13 residues. Between the trimmed V and J ends, which lost 6 bases and 0 bases, there was a span of 9 bases. Germline values: CDR1 MNHEY, CDR2 SMNVEV (reference sequence). CDR3 sequence (DNA): TGTGCCAGCAGCCCCGCAAGCTCCTACGAGCAGTACTTC. As protein: CASSPASSYEQYF.

The chain carries TRBV20-1 and TRBJ2-3; 9 nucleotides line up with TRBD1. The germline V gene encodes CDR1 DFQATT and CDR2 SNEGSKA (reference sequence). The length of the CDR3 is 16 residues. Germline trimming cut 4 bases from V and 4 bases from J; bases unmatched to any gene: 12. CDR3 nucleotides: TGCAGTGCTAAATTACAGGGGGCGCTTTTAGCAGATACGCAGTATTTT. It translates to CSAKLQGALLADTQYF.

This clonotype was seen repeatedly, ten times or more. Mismatch with germline at one junction end may stem from a read error. The chain recombines TRBV20-1 with TRBJ1-1, with D hard to call. Per the germline V gene, CDR1 is DFQATT and CDR2 is SNEGSKA (reference sequence). CDR3 length: 14 amino acids. This CDR3 is CSARDKGFNTEAFF. The CDR3 DNA reads TGCAGTGCTCGAGATAAAGGGTTTAACACTGAAGCTTTCTTT.

This rearrangement joins TRBV4-1 to TRBJ1-2, with D possibly matching TRBD1 (5 bases). CDR1 and CDR2 from the germline V gene are MGHRA and YSYEKL. The CDR3 loop spans 17 amino acids. V lost 0 bases to trimming and J lost 4 bases, with 18 bases between them. CDR3 nucleotide sequence: TGCGCCAGCAGCCAAGATGCCCAGGGAAAAGGTGTCTATGGCTACACCTTC. Amino acid sequence: CASSQDAQGKGVYGYTF.

In this sample, this clonotype turned up many times. The chain couples TRBV4-3 to TRBJ1-5; D remains unclear. Germline CDR1 reads LGHNA; CDR2 reads YSLEER. V shed 0 bases and J shed 9 bases, with 12 bases lying between them. This CDR3 region has 14 residues. The CDR3 spells CASSQDFVDTPQHF. The CDR3 bases are TGCGCCAGCAGCCAAGATTTCGTTGATACGCCCCAGCATTTT.

This clonotype was found once. A read error is possible here, since a much larger clone lies one base away. The genes are TRBV6-2 or TRBV6-3 and TRBJ2-4, with a tentative D call TRBD2 (6 bases). The CDR3 totals 17 residues. Trimming removed 2 bases from V and 9 bases from J, with 23 bases in between. CDR1 and CDR2 from the germline V gene are MNHEY and SVGEGT. The CDR3 DNA reads as TGTGCCAGCAGTTACGTAGTAGCGGTCCAAAATGGAAGCATTCAGTACTTC. Amino acids: CASSYVVAVQNGSIQYF.

There are many counts of this clonotype. The chain carries TRBV7-9 and TRBJ2-5, with TRBD2 as a possible D gene (7 bases). Trimming left V 5 bases short and J 3 bases short, with 19 bases between. This CDR3 region has 16 residues. Germline CDR1 is SEHNR and CDR2 is FQNEAQ (reference sequence). CDR3 protein: CASSHAGGPGKETQYF. The CDR3, as DNA: TGTGCCAGCAGCCACGCCGGGGGGCCCGGGAAAGAGACCCAGTACTTC.

The chain employs TRBV9 and TRBJ1-6; D unclear. This CDR3 is built from 15 residues. Germline loops: CDR1 SGDLS, CDR2 YYNGEE. Trimming cost V 4 bases and J 7 bases, with 15 bases left between them. The CDR3 is CASSWTLAGNSPLHF. The CDR3 nucleotides are TGTGCCAGCAGCTGGACCCTTGCGGGAAATTCACCCCTCCACTTT.

This clonotype was seen repeatedly, ten times or more. The rearrangement uses TRBV14 and TRBJ2-5; a possible D gene is TRBD2 (5 bases). The germline V and J ends were trimmed by 2 bases and 1 base, with 8 bases remaining between them. The CDR3 totals 14 residues. The V gene's germline CDR1 is SGHDN and CDR2 FVKESK. The CDR3 DNA is TGTGCCAGCAGCCAATTCAGCGGCCAAGAGACCCAGTACTTC. Translated: CASSQFSGQETQYF. Drawing the rest from reference TRBV14 and TRBJ2-5, the complete variable domain is EAGVTQFPSHSVIEKGQTVTLRCDPISGHDNLYWYRRVMGKEIKFLLHFVKESKQDESGMPNNRFLAERTGGTYSTLKVQPAELEDSGVYFCASSQFSGQETQYFGPGTRLLVL.

This clonotype was recorded at least ten times. V is TRBV7-9 and J is TRBJ2-3; TRBD2 is a possible D gene (5 bases). The germline V gene encodes CDR1 SEHNR and CDR2 FQNEAQ (reference sequence). Trimming removed 9 bases from V and 1 base from J, with 8 bases in between. The CDR3 spans 12 residues. The CDR3 nucleotides are TGTGCCAGTCGGCGGGGCACAGATACGCAGTATTTT. It specifies CASRRGTDTQYF.

At least ten counts were recorded for this clonotype. The chain recombines TRBV4-3 with TRBJ1-5; D call uncertain. The CDR3 loop spans 14 amino acids. Germline V lookup: CDR1 LGHNA, CDR2 YSLEER. With 2 bases removed from V and 7 bases from J, the gap between germline ends came to 12 bases. CDR3 residues: CASSQTRWGQPQHF. CDR3 nucleotides: TGCGCCAGCAGCCAAACGCGATGGGGACAGCCCCAGCATTTT.

This clonotype was counted many times. The V call is TRBV9, the J call TRBJ2-3; D is uncertain. The V and J ends lost 0 bases and 2 bases respectively, with 13 bases between them. The CDR3 consists of 16 residues. Germline V lookup: CDR1 SGDLS, CDR2 YYNGEE. The CDR3 coding sequence is TGTGCCAGCAGCGTAGCCCCCGACGATTCCACAGATACGCAGTATTTT. Translating gives CASSVAPDDSTDTQYF. Full variable domain (rest looked up from reference TRBV9 and TRBJ2-3): DSGVTQTPKHLITATGQRVTLRCSPRSGDLSVYWYQQSLDQGLQFLIQYYNGEERAKGNILERFSAQQFPDLHSELNLSSLELGDSALYFCASSVAPDDSTDTQYFGPGTRLTVL.

This clonotype was seen repeatedly, ten times or more. This sequence joins TRBV21-1 and TRBJ1-5; the tabulated D call, TRBD1, remains unverified against the DNA. TRBV21-1 is described as a pseudogene. The CDR3 is made up of 17 amino acids. CDR3: CASSKWTGATRGQPQHF. For the CDR3, the DNA is TGTGCCAGCAGCAAATGGACAGGGGCGACTAGAGGTCAGCCCCAGCATTTT.

This clonotype was counted many times. The rearrangement links TRBV6-5 to TRBJ2-7; the D gene is possibly TRBD2 (5 bases). V gave up 6 bases and J gave up 6 bases, with 12 bases separating them. This CDR3 is 12 amino acids long. Looked up from germline, CDR1 is MNHEY and CDR2 is SVGAGI. CDR3 DNA sequence: TGTGCCAGCAGCCCGCCCGGGGTCGAGCAGTACTTC. This encodes CASSPPGVEQYF.

In its sample, this clonotype was seen many times. The chain joins TRBV19 to TRBJ2-7; TRBD1 is a possible D gene (5 bases). The germline V gene encodes CDR1 LNHDA and CDR2 SQIVND (reference sequence). This CDR3 spans 12 amino acids. Trimming shortened V by 7 bases and J by 3 bases, and 10 bases separated the two germline ends. The CDR3 spells CASTDDSYEQYF. In nucleotides, the CDR3 is TGTGCCAGTACTGATGACAGCTACGAGCAGTACTTC. Filled out from reference TRBV19 and TRBJ2-7, the complete variable domain reads DGGITQSPKYLFRKEGQNVTLSCEQNLNHDAMYWYRQDPGQGLRLIYYSQIVNDFQKGDIAEGYSVSREKKESFPLTVTSAQKNPTAFYLCASTDDSYEQYFGPGTRLTVT.

For this clonotype: A clone one base away is much larger, so this may be a read error. No conserved phenylalanine or tryptophan ends this CDR3, so it is likely a read error. The chain recombines TRBV12-5 with TRBJ1-2; tentative D call: TRBD1 (5 bases). Germline CDR1 reads LGHNT; CDR2 reads FRNRAP. CDR3 size: 12 residues. Trimming pared 5 bases from V and 5 bases from J, leaving 9 bases between. The CDR3 reads CASGRDSYGYTL. As DNA, the CDR3 is TGTGCTAGTGGTAGAGACAGTTATGGCTACACCCTC.

This clonotype was found many times. The chain couples TRBV7-8 to TRBJ2-3, with TRBD2 matching 7 bases. The CDR3 is made up of 15 amino acids. V lost 5 bases to trimming and J lost 1 base; unmatched junction nucleotides: 6. Looked up from germline, CDR1 is SGHVS and CDR2 is FQNEAQ. The CDR3 loop is CASSPGRARTDTQYF. The CDR3 nucleotides read TGTGCCAGCAGCCCTGGGAGGGCCCGCACAGATACGCAGTATTTT.

The chain uses TRBV4-2 and TRBJ2-3; D is unclear. This CDR3 is built from 14 residues. Trimming removed 4 bases at V and 0 bases at J, with 8 bases between. Germline-derived CDR1 and CDR2 are LGHNA and YNFKEQ. The CDR3 spells CASSRAESTDTQYF. Written as DNA, the CDR3 is TGTGCCAGCAGCCGCGCTGAAAGCACAGATACGCAGTATTTT.